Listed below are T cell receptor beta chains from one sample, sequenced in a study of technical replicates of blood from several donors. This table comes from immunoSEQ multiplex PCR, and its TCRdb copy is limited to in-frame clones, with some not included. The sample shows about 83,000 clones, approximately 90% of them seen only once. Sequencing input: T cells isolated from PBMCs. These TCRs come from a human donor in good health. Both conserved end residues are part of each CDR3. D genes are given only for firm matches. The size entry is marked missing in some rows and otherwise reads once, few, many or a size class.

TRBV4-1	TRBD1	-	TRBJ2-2	CASSRGQGYTGELFF	TGCGCCAGCAGCCGGGGACAGGGATACACCGGGGAGCTGTTTTTT
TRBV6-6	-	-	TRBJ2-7	CASSYTGTPSSYEQYF	TGTGCCAGCAGTTACACGGGAACTCCGAGCTCCTACGAGCAGTACTTC
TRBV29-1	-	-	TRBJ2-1	CSVGLVSYNEQFF	TGCAGCGTTGGACTAGTATCCTACAATGAGCAGTTCTTC
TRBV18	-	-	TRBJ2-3	CASSPRGTDTQYF	TGTGCCAGCTCACCCAGGGGCACAGATACGCAGTATTTT
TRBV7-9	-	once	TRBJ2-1	CASSFYYNEQFF	TGTGCCAGCAGCTTCTACTACAATGAGCAGTTCTTC
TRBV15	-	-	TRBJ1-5	CATSTTNQPQHF	TGTGCCACCAGCACTACCAATCAGCCCCAGCATTTT
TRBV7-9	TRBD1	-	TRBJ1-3	CASSLAGTGSPGNTIYF	TGTGCCAGCAGCTTAGCCGGGACAGGGAGCCCCGGAAACACCATATATTTT
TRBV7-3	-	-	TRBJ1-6	CASSPQGLGSPLHF	TGTGCCAGCAGCCCCCAGGGTTTGGGTTCACCCCTCCACTTT
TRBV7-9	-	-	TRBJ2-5	CASSRPEGGLQETQYF	TGTGCCAGCAGCCGCCCAGAAGGCGGGCTTCAAGAGACCCAGTACTTC
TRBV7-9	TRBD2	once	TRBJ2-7	CASSPTSGRLYEQYF	TGTGCCAGCAGCCCGACTAGCGGGAGACTATACGAGCAGTACTTC
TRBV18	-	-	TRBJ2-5	CASSFLRETQYF	TGTGCCAGCTCATTCTTACGGGAGACCCAGTACTTC
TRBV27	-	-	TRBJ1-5	CASRRSFNQPQHF	TGTGCCAGCAGGCGGAGCTTCAATCAGCCCCAGCATTTT
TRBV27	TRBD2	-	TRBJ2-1	CASSSGTSGINEQFF	TGTGCCAGCAGTTCCGGGACTAGCGGAATCAATGAGCAGTTCTTC
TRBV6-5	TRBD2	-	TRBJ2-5	CASSSELAGGIETQYF	TGTGCCAGCAGTTCGGAACTAGCGGGAGGGATAGAGACCCAGTACTTC
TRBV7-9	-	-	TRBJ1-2	CALGGVGYTF	TGTGCCTTGGGGGGTGTCGGCTACACCTTC
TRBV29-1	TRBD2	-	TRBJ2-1	CSVVTSGSFSEQFF	TGCAGCGTCGTTACTAGCGGGAGCTTTTCTGAGCAGTTCTTC
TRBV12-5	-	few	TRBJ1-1	CASGLFGAAPTEAFF	TGTGCTAGTGGTTTGTTTGGGGCTGCCCCGACTGAAGCTTTCTTT
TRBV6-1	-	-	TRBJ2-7	CASSDRVGQYF	TGTGCCAGCAGTGACAGGGTCGGGCAGTACTTC
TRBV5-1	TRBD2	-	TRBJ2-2	CASHKGGSNTGELFF	TGCGCCAGCCATAAGGGAGGGTCGAACACCGGGGAGCTGTTTTTT
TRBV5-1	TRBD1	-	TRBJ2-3	CASSSGQGGVPTDTQYF	TGCGCCAGCAGCTCCGGACAGGGGGGGGTCCCCACAGATACGCAGTATTTT
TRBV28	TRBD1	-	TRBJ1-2	CASSTTGETHGYTF	TGTGCCAGCAGCACAACAGGGGAAACTCATGGCTACACCTTC
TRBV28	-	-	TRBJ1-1	CASSFAGTTNTEAFF	TGTGCCAGCAGTTTCGCCGGGACAACGAACACTGAAGCTTTCTTT
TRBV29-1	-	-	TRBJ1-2	CSVEYESTPHTF	TGCAGCGTTGAATACGAGTCTACCCCCCACACCTTC
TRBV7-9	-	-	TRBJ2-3	CASSSLNGGAPRAQYF	TGTGCCAGCAGCTCCTTGAATGGCGGGGCTCCCCGAGCGCAGTATTTT
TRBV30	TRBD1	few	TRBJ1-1	CAWGGQDHTEAFF	TGTGCCTGGGGGGGACAGGACCACACTGAAGCTTTCTTT
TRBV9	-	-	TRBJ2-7	CASSGMGGSYEQYF	TGTGCCAGCAGCGGGATGGGGGGATCCTACGAGCAGTACTTC
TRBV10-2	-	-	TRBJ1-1	CASSDRMNTEAFF	TGCGCCAGCAGTGACAGAATGAACACTGAAGCTTTCTTT
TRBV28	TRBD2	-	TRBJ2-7	CASSSLSGGRLQEQYF	TGTGCCAGCAGTTCCCTTTCGGGGGGGAGGTTACAGGAGCAGTACTTC